This TCR beta chain was recovered during a study of neurological immune-mediated disorders. The cDNA was synthesized by means of template-switch 5'RACE, which was carried out with 10-nucleotide random UMIs. TCRdb ran MiXCR on the 5' RACE reads and lists one entry per CDR3 protein. The repertoire holds 65,000 to 85,000 distinct CDR3 sequences, with approximately 3.3% as singletons. This clonotype was recorded at least ten times. The CDR3 totals 16 residues. The V and J ends lost 4 bases and 0 bases respectively, with 17 bases between them. Germline loops: CDR1 SGDLS, CDR2 YYNGEE. Input material: PBMCs. The sequence was collected from a woman between 45 and 65 years old with multiple sclerosis. V gene TRBV9 combines with J gene TRBJ2-7; D tentatively reads TRBD1 or TRBD2 (5 bases each). The CDR3 bases are TGTGCCAGCAGCTCCCGTGCTAGAGGGGACTCCTACGAGCAGTACTTC. This codes for CASSSRARGDSYEQYF.